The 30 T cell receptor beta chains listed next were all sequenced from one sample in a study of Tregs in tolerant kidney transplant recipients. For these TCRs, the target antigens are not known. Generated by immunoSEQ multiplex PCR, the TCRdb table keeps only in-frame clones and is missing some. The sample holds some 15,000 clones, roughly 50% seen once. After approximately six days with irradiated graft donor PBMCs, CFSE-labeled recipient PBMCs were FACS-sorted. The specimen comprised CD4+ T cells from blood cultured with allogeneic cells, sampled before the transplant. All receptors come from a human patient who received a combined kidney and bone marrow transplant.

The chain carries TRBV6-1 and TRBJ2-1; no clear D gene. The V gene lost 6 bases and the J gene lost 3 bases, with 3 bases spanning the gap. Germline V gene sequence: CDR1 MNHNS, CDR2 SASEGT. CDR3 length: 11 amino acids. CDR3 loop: CASSRYNEQFF. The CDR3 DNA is TGTGCCAGCAGCCGCTACAATGAGCAGTTCTTC.

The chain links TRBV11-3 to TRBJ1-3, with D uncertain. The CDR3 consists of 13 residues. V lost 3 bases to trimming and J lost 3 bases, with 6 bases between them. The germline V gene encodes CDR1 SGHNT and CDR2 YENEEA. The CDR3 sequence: CASSFTFGNTIYF. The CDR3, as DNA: TGTGCCAGCAGCTTCACTTTTGGAAACACCATATATTTT.

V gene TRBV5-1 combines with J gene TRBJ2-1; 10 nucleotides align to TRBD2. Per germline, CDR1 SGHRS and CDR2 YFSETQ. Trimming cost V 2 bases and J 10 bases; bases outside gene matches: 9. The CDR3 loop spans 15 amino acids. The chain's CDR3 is CASSLLAGRLGEQFF. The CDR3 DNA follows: TGCGCCAGCAGCTTACTAGCGGGAAGGCTCGGAGAGCAGTTCTTC.

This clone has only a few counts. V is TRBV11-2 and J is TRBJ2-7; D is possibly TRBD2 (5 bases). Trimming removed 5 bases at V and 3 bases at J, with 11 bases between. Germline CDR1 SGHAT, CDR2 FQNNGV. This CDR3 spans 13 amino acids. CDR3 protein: CASSTPAGYEQYF. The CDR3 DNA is TGTGCCAGCAGCACCCCCGCGGGCTACGAGCAGTACTTC.

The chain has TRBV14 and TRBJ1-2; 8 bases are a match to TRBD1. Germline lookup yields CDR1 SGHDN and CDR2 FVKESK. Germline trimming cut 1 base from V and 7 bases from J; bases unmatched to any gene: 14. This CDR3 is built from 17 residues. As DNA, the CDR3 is TGTGCCAGCAGCCAAGGGCTCGGGGGACAGGCGCTTCTTGGCTACACCTTC. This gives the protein CASSQGLGGQALLGYTF.

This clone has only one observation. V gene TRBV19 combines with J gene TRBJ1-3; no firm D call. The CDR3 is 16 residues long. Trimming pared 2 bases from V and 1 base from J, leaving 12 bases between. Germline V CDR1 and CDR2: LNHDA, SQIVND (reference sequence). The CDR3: CASSIFPRESGNTIYF. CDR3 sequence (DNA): TGTGCCAGTAGTATATTCCCTCGAGAGTCTGGAAACACCATATATTTT.

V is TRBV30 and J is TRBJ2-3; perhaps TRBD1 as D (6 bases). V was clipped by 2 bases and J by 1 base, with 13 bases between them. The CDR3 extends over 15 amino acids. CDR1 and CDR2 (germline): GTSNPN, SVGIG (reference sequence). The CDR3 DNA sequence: TGTGCCTGGAGTAGGAACGCAGGGGGCACAGATACGCAGTATTTT. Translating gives CAWSRNAGGTDTQYF.

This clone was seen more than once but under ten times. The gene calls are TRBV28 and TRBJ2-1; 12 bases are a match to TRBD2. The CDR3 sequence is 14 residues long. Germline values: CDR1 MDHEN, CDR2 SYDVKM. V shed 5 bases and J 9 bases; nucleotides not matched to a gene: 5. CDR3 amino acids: CASSLAGGRGEQFF. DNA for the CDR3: TGTGCCAGCAGTCTAGCGGGGGGGCGGGGTGAGCAGTTCTTC.

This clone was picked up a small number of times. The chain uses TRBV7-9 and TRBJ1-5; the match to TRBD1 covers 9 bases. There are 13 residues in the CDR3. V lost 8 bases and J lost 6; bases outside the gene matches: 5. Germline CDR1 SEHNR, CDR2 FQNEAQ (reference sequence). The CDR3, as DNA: TGTGCCAGCGCCACAGGGGGCGTTCAGCCCCAGCATTTT. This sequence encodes CASATGGVQPQHF.

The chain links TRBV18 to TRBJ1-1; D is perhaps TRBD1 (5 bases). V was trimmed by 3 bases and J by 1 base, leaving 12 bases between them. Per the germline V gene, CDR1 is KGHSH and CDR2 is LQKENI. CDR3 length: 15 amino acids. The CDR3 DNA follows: TGTGCCAGCTCACCCCCCAGGGTCGAGAACACTGAAGCTTTCTTT. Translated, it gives CASSPPRVENTEAFF. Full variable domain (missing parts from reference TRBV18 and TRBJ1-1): NAGVMQNPRHLVRRRGQEARLRCSPMKGHSHVYWYRQLPEEGLKFMVYLQKENIIDESGMPKERFSAEFPKEGPSILRIQQVVRGDSAAYFCASSPPRVENTEAFFGQGTRLTVV.

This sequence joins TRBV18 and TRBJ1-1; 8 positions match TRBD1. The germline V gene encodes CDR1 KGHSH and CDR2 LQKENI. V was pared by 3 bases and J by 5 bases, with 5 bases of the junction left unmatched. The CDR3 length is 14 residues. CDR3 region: CASSPGQGVTEAFF. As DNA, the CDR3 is TGTGCCAGCTCACCCGGACAGGGAGTGACTGAAGCTTTCTTT. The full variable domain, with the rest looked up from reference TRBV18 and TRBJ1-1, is NAGVMQNPRHLVRRRGQEARLRCSPMKGHSHVYWYRQLPEEGLKFMVYLQKENIIDESGMPKERFSAEFPKEGPSILRIQQVVRGDSAAYFCASSPGQGVTEAFFGQGTRLTVV.

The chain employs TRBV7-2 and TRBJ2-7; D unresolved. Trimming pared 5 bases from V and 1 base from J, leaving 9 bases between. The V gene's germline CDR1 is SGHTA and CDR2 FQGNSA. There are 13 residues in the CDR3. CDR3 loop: CASSHYPSYEQYF. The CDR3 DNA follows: TGTGCCAGCAGCCACTACCCTTCCTACGAGCAGTACTTC.

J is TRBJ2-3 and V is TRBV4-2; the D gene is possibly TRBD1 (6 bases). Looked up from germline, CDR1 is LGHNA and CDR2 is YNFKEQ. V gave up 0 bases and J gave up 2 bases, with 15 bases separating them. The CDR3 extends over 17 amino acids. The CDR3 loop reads CASSQDVTGAYTDTQYF. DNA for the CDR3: TGTGCCAGCAGCCAAGATGTGACAGGAGCCTACACAGATACGCAGTATTTT.

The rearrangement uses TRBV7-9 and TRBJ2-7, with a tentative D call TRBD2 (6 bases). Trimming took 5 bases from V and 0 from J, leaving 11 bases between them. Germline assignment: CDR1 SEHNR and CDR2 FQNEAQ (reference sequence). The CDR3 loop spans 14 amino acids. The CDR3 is CASSLGSLSYEQYF. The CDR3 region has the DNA TGTGCCAGCAGCCTCGGGAGCCTCTCCTACGAGCAGTACTTC.

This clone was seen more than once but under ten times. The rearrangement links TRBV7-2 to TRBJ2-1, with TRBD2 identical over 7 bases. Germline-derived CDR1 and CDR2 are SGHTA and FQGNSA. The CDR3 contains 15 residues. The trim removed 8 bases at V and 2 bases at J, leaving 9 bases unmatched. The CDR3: CASFQRGLTYNEQFF. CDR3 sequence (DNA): TGTGCCAGCTTTCAGCGGGGACTAACCTACAATGAGCAGTTCTTC.

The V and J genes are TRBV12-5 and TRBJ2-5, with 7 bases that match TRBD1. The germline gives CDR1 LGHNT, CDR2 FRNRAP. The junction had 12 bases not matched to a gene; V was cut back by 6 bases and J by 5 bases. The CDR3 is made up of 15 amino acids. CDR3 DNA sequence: TGTGCTAGTGGCAGGGGGAACCCCGGGTGGGAGACCCAGTACTTC. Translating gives CASGRGNPGWETQYF.

CDR3 loop: CASSWDRGFIQYF. The DNA for the CDR3 is TGTGCCAGCAGCTGGGACAGGGGTTTCATTCAGTACTTC. This chain connects TRBV7-3 to TRBJ2-4; 10 bases align to TRBD1. CDR1 is SGHTA, CDR2 FQGTGA, per germline. The CDR3 consists of 13 residues. The J segment lost 9 bases and the V segment lost 4 bases, leaving 3 bases of the junction unmatched.

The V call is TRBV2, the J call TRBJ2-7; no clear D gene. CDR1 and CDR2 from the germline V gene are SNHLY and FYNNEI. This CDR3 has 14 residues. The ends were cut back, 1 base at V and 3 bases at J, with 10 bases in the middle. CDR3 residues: CASSEVRSFYEQYF. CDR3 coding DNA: TGTGCCAGCAGTGAAGTTAGGAGCTTCTACGAGCAGTACTTC. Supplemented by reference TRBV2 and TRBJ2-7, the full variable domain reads EPEVTQTPSHQVTQMGQEVILRCVPISNHLYFYWYRQILGQKVEFLVSFYNNEISEKSEIFDDQFSVERPDGSNFTLKIRSTKLEDSAMYFCASSEVRSFYEQYFGPGTRLTVT.

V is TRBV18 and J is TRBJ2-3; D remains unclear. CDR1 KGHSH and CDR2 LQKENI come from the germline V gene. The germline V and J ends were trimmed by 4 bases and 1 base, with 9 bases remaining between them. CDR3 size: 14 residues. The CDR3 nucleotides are TGTGCCAGCTCACACTTCGATCGCACAGATACGCAGTATTTT. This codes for CASSHFDRTDTQYF.

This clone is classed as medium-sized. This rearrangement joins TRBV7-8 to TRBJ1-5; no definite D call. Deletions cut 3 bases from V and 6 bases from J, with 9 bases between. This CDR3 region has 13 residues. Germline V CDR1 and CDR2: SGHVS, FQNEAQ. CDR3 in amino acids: CASSFSVTQPQHF. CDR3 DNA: TGTGCCAGCAGCTTCTCGGTAACTCAGCCCCAGCATTTT.

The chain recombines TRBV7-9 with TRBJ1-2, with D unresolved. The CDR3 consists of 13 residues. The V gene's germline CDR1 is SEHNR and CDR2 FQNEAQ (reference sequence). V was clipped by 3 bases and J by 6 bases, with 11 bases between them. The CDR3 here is CASSFSGLDGYTF. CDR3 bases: TGTGCCAGCAGCTTTTCCGGACTCGATGGCTACACCTTC.

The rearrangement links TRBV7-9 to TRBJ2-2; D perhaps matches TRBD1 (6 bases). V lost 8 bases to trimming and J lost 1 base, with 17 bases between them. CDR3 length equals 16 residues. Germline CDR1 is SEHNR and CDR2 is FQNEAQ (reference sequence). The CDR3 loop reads CASVTRGTLNTGELFF. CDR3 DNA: TGTGCCAGCGTAACGAGGGGGACATTGAACACCGGGGAGCTGTTTTTT.

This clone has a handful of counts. The CDR3, as DNA: TGTGCCATCAGTGCCGGACTAGCGGCCAGTAGAGAGCAGTTCTTC. Encoded protein: CAISAGLAASREQFF. The chain uses TRBV10-3 and TRBJ2-1, with 10 nucleotides matching TRBD2. Germline V gene data show CDR1 as ENHRY and CDR2 as SYGVKD. CDR3 length: 15 amino acids. The ends lost 4 bases at V and 10 bases at J; junction bases unmatched: 10.

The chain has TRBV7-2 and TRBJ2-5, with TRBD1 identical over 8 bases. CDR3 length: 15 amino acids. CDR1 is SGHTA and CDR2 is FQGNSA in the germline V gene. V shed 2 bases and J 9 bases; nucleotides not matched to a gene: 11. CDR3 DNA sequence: TGTGCCAGCAGCTTATCATCAGGGGGCGCGGGGTCCCAGTACTTC. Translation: CASSLSSGGAGSQYF.

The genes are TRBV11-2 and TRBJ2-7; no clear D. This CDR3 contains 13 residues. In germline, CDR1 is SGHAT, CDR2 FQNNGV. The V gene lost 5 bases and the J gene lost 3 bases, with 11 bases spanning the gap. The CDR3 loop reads CASSLARYYEQYF. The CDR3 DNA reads TGTGCCAGCAGCCTTGCGCGGTACTACGAGCAGTACTTC.

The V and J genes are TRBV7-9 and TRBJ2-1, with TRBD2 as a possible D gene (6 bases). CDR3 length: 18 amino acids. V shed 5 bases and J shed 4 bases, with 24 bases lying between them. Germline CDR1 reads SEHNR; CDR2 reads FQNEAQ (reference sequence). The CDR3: CASSPRDRSPRGYNEQFF. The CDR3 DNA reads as TGTGCCAGCAGCCCCCGGGACCGATCCCCCCGGGGGTACAATGAGCAGTTCTTC. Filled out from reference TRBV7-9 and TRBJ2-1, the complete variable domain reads DTGVSQNPRHKITKRGQNVTFRCDPISEHNRLYWYRQTLGQGPEFLTYFQNEAQLEKSRLLSDRFSAERPKGSFSTLEIQRTEQGDSAMYLCASSPRDRSPRGYNEQFFGPGTRLTVL.

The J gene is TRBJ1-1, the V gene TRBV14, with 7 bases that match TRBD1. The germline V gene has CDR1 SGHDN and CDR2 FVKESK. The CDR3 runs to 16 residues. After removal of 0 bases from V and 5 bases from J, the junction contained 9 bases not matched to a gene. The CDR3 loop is CASSQESGTVFTEAFF. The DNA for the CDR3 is TGTGCCAGCAGCCAAGAGTCAGGGACAGTATTTACTGAAGCTTTCTTT.

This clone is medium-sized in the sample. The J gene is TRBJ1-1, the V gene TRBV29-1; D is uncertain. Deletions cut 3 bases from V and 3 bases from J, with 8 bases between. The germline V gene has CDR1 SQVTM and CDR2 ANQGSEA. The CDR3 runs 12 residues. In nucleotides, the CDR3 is TGCAGCGTTGATAACACCGACACTGAAGCTTTCTTT. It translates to CSVDNTDTEAFF. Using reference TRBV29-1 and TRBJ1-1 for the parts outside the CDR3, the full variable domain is SAVISQKPSRDICQRGTSLTIQCQVDSQVTMMFWYRQQPGQSLTLIATANQGSEATYESGFVIDKFPISRPNLTFSTLTVSNMSPEDSSIYLCSVDNTDTEAFFGQGTRLTVV.

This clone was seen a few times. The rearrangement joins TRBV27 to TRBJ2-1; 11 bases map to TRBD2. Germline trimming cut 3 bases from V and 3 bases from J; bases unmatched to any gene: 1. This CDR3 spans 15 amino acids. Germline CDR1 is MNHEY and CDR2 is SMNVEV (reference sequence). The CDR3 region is CASSFGTSGYNEQFF. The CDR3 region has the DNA TGTGCCAGCAGTTTTGGGACTAGCGGCTACAATGAGCAGTTCTTC.

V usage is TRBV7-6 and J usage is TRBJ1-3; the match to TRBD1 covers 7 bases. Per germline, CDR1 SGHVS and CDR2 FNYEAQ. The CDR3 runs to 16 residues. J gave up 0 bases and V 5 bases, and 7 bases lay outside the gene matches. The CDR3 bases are TGTGCCAGCAGCGAGACAGGGTTTATCTCTGGAAACACCATATATTTT. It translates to CASSETGFISGNTIYF.